Listed below are T cell receptor beta chains from one sample, sequenced in a study of CD8 T cells in Susac syndrome. TCRdb reprocessed the immunoSEQ multiplex PCR reads via MiXCR and lists one record per CDR3 protein. The data contain fewer than 200,000 distinct CDR3 sequences, 85% to 95% of them singletons. Specimen: CD8+ T cells from PBMCs. The receptors were gathered from a human donor with multiple sclerosis. Both conserved end residues are part of each CDR3. The D gene is left open where the match is weak. Size is stated for part of the rows, as once, few or many counts, or as a class when the clone is expanded.

D gene,clone size,V gene,J gene,CDR3 DNA,CDR3 protein
.,.,TRBV20-1,TRBJ2-7,TGCAGTGCTCCTGCAGGGGAGACAATGGACTACGAGCAGTACTTC,CSAPAGETMDYEQYF
.,.,TRBV7-9,TRBJ1-6,TGTGCCAGCAGCTTCGGCAGGGGTTCACCCCTCCACTTT,CASSFGRGSPLHF
.,.,TRBV20-1,TRBJ2-3,TGCAGTGCTAGGCCGATCTCAGATACGCAGTATTTT,CSARPISDTQYF
.,.,TRBV30,TRBJ2-1,TGTGCCTGGAGTGTAGCTGGGAGCTCCTACAATGAGCAGTTCTTC,CAWSVAGSSYNEQFF
.,.,TRBV12-3/TRBV12-4,TRBJ2-1,TGTGCCAGCAGTTCGGGGACTTCAGGTTTTAATCCGTTCTTC,CASSSGTSGFNPFF
TRBD2,.,TRBV12-3/TRBV12-4,TRBJ2-2,TGTGCCAGCAATAGCGGGGGTAACACCGGGGAGCTGTTTTTT,CASNSGGNTGELFF
TRBD2,.,TRBV6-5,TRBJ2-1,TGTGCCAGCAGTTACCCACCTGGACTAGCGGGGGACCCCAACTACAATGAGCAGTTCTTC,CASSYPPGLAGDPNYNEQFF
.,.,TRBV7-9,TRBJ2-2,TGTGCCAGCAGCTTAGTGGTCGGGGAGCTGTTTTTT,CASSLVVGELFF
.,.,TRBV30,TRBJ2-7,TGTGCCTGGAGTGCGGGAACCGGGTTGGTGAACGAGCAGTACTTC,CAWSAGTGLVNEQYF
.,.,TRBV11-2,TRBJ2-1,TGTGCCAGCAGCCTCGGACACTACAATGAGCAGTTCTTC,CASSLGHYNEQFF
.,.,TRBV7-8,TRBJ1-2,TGTGCCAGCAGCTTATTCGAAACCGGGGGGAATATCGCTGGCTACACCTTC,CASSLFETGGNIAGYTF
.,.,TRBV29-1,TRBJ2-7,TGCAGCGCCCGGATACGAGCCTACGAGCAGTACTTC,CSARIRAYEQYF
TRBD2,.,TRBV20-1,TRBJ2-1,TGCAGTGCTAGATCCTCTAGCGGGAGGTGGGATGAGCAGTTCTTC,CSARSSSGRWDEQFF
TRBD2,.,TRBV15,TRBJ2-1,TGTGCCACCAGCAGATTAGCGGGAGGCGAGGTTGAGCAGTTCTTC,CATSRLAGGEVEQFF
.,.,TRBV5-6,TRBJ2-1,TGTGCCAGCAGCTCCCTAGATAATGAGCAGTTCTTC,CASSSLDNEQFF
TRBD1,.,TRBV27,TRBJ2-1,TGTGCCAGCAGTCTTTACAGGGGCTACAATGAGCAGTTCTTC,CASSLYRGYNEQFF
.,.,TRBV2,TRBJ2-5,TGTGCCAGCGGTGGAACCCAGTACTTC,CASGGTQYF
.,once,TRBV7-6,TRBJ1-2,TGTGCCAGCAGCTTAGAGCCGGGGGCAGGGTATGGCTACACCTTC,CASSLEPGAGYGYTF
.,.,TRBV9,TRBJ2-1,TGTGCCAGCAGCGTAGGAGGCCTAAACAATGAGCAGTTCTTC,CASSVGGLNNEQFF
.,once,TRBV27,TRBJ1-5,TGTGCCAGCAGTTCGGTCCGGTATAGCAATCAGCCCCAGCATTTT,CASSSVRYSNQPQHF
TRBD1,.,TRBV12-3/TRBV12-4,TRBJ1-5,TGTGCCAGCAGAGAAGGGGGCGGCAATCAGCCCCAGCATTTT,CASREGGGNQPQHF
.,.,TRBV13,TRBJ1-1,TGTGCCAGCAGCTTAGGGCACACAGGGAACACTGAAGCTTTCTTT,CASSLGHTGNTEAFF
.,.,TRBV13,TRBJ2-7,TGTGCCAGCAGCTCGGGACCAACCCTCGTCGAGCAGTACTTC,CASSSGPTLVEQYF
.,.,TRBV30,TRBJ2-1,TGTGCCTGGAGTGTTACCGGGACGACACCGCACAATGAGCAGTTCTTC,CAWSVTGTTPHNEQFF
TRBD1,.,TRBV7-9,TRBJ2-1,TGTGCCAGCAGCCGACAGGGGGTATTCTATGAGCAGTTCTTC,CASSRQGVFYEQFF
.,.,TRBV3-1,TRBJ2-1,TGTGCCAGCAGCCAAGATGGTCCTTTGCAGCCCCATGAGCAGTTCTTC,CASSQDGPLQPHEQFF
.,.,TRBV4-1,TRBJ1-1,TGCGCCAGCAGCCAAGATCACAGGGATCTCACTGAAGCTTTCTTT,CASSQDHRDLTEAFF
.,.,TRBV27,TRBJ2-7,TGTGCCAGCAGTCCTACAGCCTCCTACGAGCAGTACTTC,CASSPTASYEQYF
.,.,TRBV12-3/TRBV12-4,TRBJ2-7,TGTGCCAGCAGTTTGATAGTAACTTCTACATCCTACGAGCAGTACTTC,CASSLIVTSTSYEQYF
TRBD1,once,TRBV7-9,TRBJ2-7,TGTGCCAGCAGCTCCTACCTCGGGACAGGGGACTACGAGCAGTACTTC,CASSSYLGTGDYEQYF
TRBD1,.,TRBV20-1,TRBJ2-7,TGCAGTGCTAGTCGGCGGGACAGGGGCTGGGAGCAGTACTTC,CSASRRDRGWEQYF
.,once,TRBV7-9,TRBJ1-2,TGTGCCAGCAGCCGAGGGGTGAATGGCTACACCTTC,CASSRGVNGYTF
.,once,TRBV5-6,TRBJ2-2,TGTGCCCGCCAGGGCGGGGAGCTGTTTTTT,CARQGGELFF
.,.,TRBV12-3/TRBV12-4,TRBJ2-1,TGTGCCAGCAGGGGAACCGGGACCCAGGGTAGATACAATGAGCAGTTCTTC,CASRGTGTQGRYNEQFF
.,.,TRBV2,TRBJ2-5,TGTGCCAGCAGTGAACCCCGGTGGCAAGAGACCCAGTACTTC,CASSEPRWQETQYF
.,.,TRBV20-1,TRBJ2-1,TGCAGTGCTACTACGACTAGGAGCAATGAGCAGTTCTTC,CSATTTRSNEQFF
TRBD2,.,TRBV27,TRBJ2-3,TGTGCCAGCAGCCCCAGGACTAGCGAGAGCACAGATACGCAGTATTTT,CASSPRTSESTDTQYF
.,.,TRBV9,TRBJ2-7,TGTGCCAGCAGCGTAGGGGGTTTTACCTACGAGCAGTACTTC,CASSVGGFTYEQYF
.,.,TRBV4-1,TRBJ2-7,TGCGCCAGCAGCCAAAGCACTGCCTACGAGCAGTACTTC,CASSQSTAYEQYF
.,.,TRBV29-1,TRBJ2-2,TGCAGCGTTGAAGTTGTGAACACCGGGGAGCTGTTTTTT,CSVEVVNTGELFF
.,.,TRBV20-1,TRBJ1-1,TGCAGTGCTAGAGAAAGGACAGAGCGCACTGAAGCTTTCTTT,CSARERTERTEAFF
TRBD1,.,TRBV18,TRBJ2-7,TGTGCCAGCTCACCACAGGGGGCCCACGAGCAGTACTTC,CASSPQGAHEQYF
.,.,TRBV29-1,TRBJ1-2,TGCAGCGTTGAAGATTGGGCCCGTTTCACTACCGGGGGCTATGGCTACACCTTC,CSVEDWARFTTGGYGYTF
.,.,TRBV27,TRBJ2-1,TGTGCCAGCAGTTTACGGGGTCTGAGGGAGCAGTTCTTC,CASSLRGLREQFF
.,.,TRBV29-1,TRBJ1-2,TGCAGCGTTGTCGGGCCTCGGGCCTTCTATGGCTACACCTTC,CSVVGPRAFYGYTF
.,.,TRBV20-1,TRBJ1-1,TGCAGTGCTAGAGGCCAGGAGGGGAACACTGAAGCTTTCTTT,CSARGQEGNTEAFF
.,.,TRBV14,TRBJ2-4,TGTGCCAGCAGCCAAGTTTCAGGGACCATTCAGTACTTC,CASSQVSGTIQYF
TRBD1,.,TRBV20-1,TRBJ2-7,TGCAGTGCGACAGGGTGGGGGTCCAAAGAGCAGTACTTC,CSATGWGSKEQYF
.,.,TRBV12-3/TRBV12-4,TRBJ2-7,TGTGCCAGCAGCCCTCCCGTGTGGGGGAGCGAGCAGTACTTC,CASSPPVWGSEQYF
.,.,TRBV7-9,TRBJ2-1,TGTGCCAGTCGAGGGGTTAACGAGCAGTTCTTC,CASRGVNEQFF
TRBD1,.,TRBV3-1,TRBJ2-7,TGTGCCAGCAGCCACCGGGACAGGGGGTCGTACGAGCAGTACTTC,CASSHRDRGSYEQYF
.,.,TRBV7-8,TRBJ2-1,TGTGCCAGCAGCTTAGTAGACGGAAACAATGAGCAGTTCTTC,CASSLVDGNNEQFF
.,.,TRBV7-2,TRBJ1-1,TGTGCCAGCGCCTTGGGGGTGGAAGCTTTCTTT,CASALGVEAFF